One and the same sample provided the 27 T cell receptor beta chains below, sequenced in a study of cytomegalovirus exposure and HLA in healthy donors. Amplification used 60 Vbeta primers and 13 Jbeta primers. TCRdb keeps only in-frame clones here, not all; method: immunoSEQ multiplex PCR. Here the sample spans fewer than 150,000 clones, roughly 80% being singletons. The sequencing input was PBMCs. The receptors here all came from a man aged 30 to 39 in good health and CMV-seronegative.

The chain links TRBV16 to TRBJ1-2; TRBD1 aligns across 7 bases. With 0 bases clipped from V and 5 bases from J, the junction kept 9 bases outside the gene matches. Germline V gene sequence: CDR1 KGHSY, CDR2 FQNENV. The CDR3 runs to 16 residues. The CDR3 loop reads CASSQSGDSGGYGYTF. CDR3 coding DNA: TGTGCCAGCAGCCAATCGGGGGACAGCGGGGGGTATGGCTACACCTTC.

This chain uses TRBV19 with TRBJ2-7, with 9 bases fitting TRBD1. The germline CDR1 and CDR2 sequences are LNHDA and SQIVND (reference sequence). This CDR3 region has 15 residues. The V and J ends lost 6 bases and 1 base, in that order; junction bases with no gene match: 7. DNA for the CDR3: TGTGCCAGTAGCCCGGGACAGGGTCTTTCCTACGAGCAGTACTTC. This encodes CASSPGQGLSYEQYF. Using reference TRBV19 and TRBJ2-7 for the parts outside the CDR3, the full variable domain is DGGITQSPKYLFRKEGQNVTLSCEQNLNHDAMYWYRQDPGQGLRLIYYSQIVNDFQKGDIAEGYSVSREKKESFPLTVTSAQKNPTAFYLCASSPGQGLSYEQYFGPGTRLTVT.

The rearrangement uses TRBV25-1 and TRBJ1-3; no clear D gene. This CDR3 has 15 amino acids. V gave up 0 bases and J gave up 4 bases, with 10 bases separating them. Germline V gives CDR1 MGHDK, CDR2 SYGVNS. The CDR3 region is CASSEYTVGGNTIYF. CDR3 nucleotide sequence: TGTGCCAGCAGTGAATATACGGTCGGGGGAAACACCATATATTTT.

This chain links TRBV6-4 with TRBJ1-2, with 11 positions matching TRBD1. V was clipped by 2 bases and J by 6 bases; unmatched bases: 5. The V gene's germline CDR1 is MRHNA and CDR2 SNTAGT. The CDR3 has 15 residues. The CDR3 sequence is CASSDPGQGVNGYTF. As DNA, the CDR3 is TGTGCCAGCAGTGACCCGGGACAGGGGGTCAATGGCTACACCTTC.

As regards this clone: Other DNA sequences of this sample code for an identical CDR3. The chain has TRBV30 and TRBJ1-2; D is unclear. The CDR3 runs 12 residues. With 3 bases removed from V and 4 bases from J, the gap between germline ends came to 9 bases. Germline V lookup: CDR1 GTSNPN, CDR2 SVGIG (reference sequence). CDR3 in amino acids: CAWSRGSYGYTF. In nucleotides, the CDR3 is TGTGCCTGGAGCAGAGGTTCCTATGGCTACACCTTC.

J is TRBJ1-2 and V is TRBV29-1; TRBD1 matches at 7 bases. V was clipped by 0 bases and J by 8 bases; unmatched bases: 6. The CDR3 is made up of 13 amino acids. Germline V gene data show CDR1 as SQVTM and CDR2 as ANQGSEA. The CDR3 sequence is CSVEDRTGGGYTF. CDR3 sequence (DNA): TGCAGCGTTGAAGACCGGACAGGAGGGGGCTACACCTTC.

The chain is built from TRBV13 and TRBJ2-7, with TRBD2 matching over 10 bases. There are 17 residues in the CDR3. The germline V gene encodes CDR1 PRHDT and CDR2 FYEKMQ (reference sequence). V shed 4 bases and J 10 bases; nucleotides not matched to a gene: 19. Written as DNA, the CDR3 is TGTGCCAGCAGCTACGGGCCTAGCGGGAGAACTCTTTTGTACCAGTACTTC. Translation: CASSYGPSGRTLLYQYF.

The CDR3 bases are TGTGCCAGCAGCCCAGGTGGGTTCCCCTACGAGCAGTACTTC. Protein sequence: CASSPGGFPYEQYF. This rearrangement joins TRBV11-3 to TRBJ2-7; D remains ambiguous. This CDR3 has 14 amino acids. Trimming left V 5 bases short and J 2 bases short, with 13 bases between. The germline V gene has CDR1 SGHNT and CDR2 YENEEA.

This clone has a single count. The chain joins TRBV6-1 to TRBJ1-5; 7 nucleotides align to TRBD1. The length of the CDR3 is 15 residues. Germline trimming cut 6 bases from V and 0 bases from J; bases unmatched to any gene: 5. Germline CDR1 MNHNS, CDR2 SASEGT. The CDR3, as DNA: TGTGCCAGCAGGACTGACAGGGTTAGCAATCAGCCCCAGCATTTT. It specifies CASRTDRVSNQPQHF.

The chain is built from TRBV7-2 and TRBJ1-2; no clear D. This CDR3 is 16 amino acids long. The V gene's germline CDR1 is SGHTA and CDR2 FQGNSA. The germline V and J ends were trimmed by 1 base and 3 bases, with 15 bases remaining between them. The CDR3 region is CASSLEILRSHYGYTF. The DNA for the CDR3 is TGTGCCAGCAGCTTAGAGATCTTACGGAGTCACTATGGCTACACCTTC.

The rearrangement links TRBV30 to TRBJ1-4, with a possible D match to TRBD1 (5 bases). The CDR3 spans 16 residues. V shed 5 bases and J shed 3 bases, with 19 bases lying between them. In germline, CDR1 is GTSNPN, CDR2 SVGIG (reference sequence). In nucleotides, the CDR3 is TGTGCCTGGCTGGAGCCAGGGTTTGGAGCTAATGAAAAACTGTTTTTT. Its protein product is CAWLEPGFGANEKLFF. Based on the CDR3 plus reference TRBV30 and TRBJ1-4, the full variable domain is SQTIHQWPATLVQPVGSPLSLECTVEGTSNPNLYWYRQAAGRGLQLLFYSVGIGQISSEVPQNLSASRPQDRQFILSSKKLLLSDSGFYLCAWLEPGFGANEKLFFGSGTQLSVL.

This chain connects TRBV9 to TRBJ2-7, with 8 bases lining up with TRBD2. V shed 0 bases and J 2 bases; nucleotides not matched to a gene: 13. This CDR3 is built from 18 residues. Germline V gives CDR1 SGDLS, CDR2 YYNGEE. In nucleotides, the CDR3 is TGTGCCAGCAGCGTAGCAGGTGGAGCGGGAGCGGCGCCCTACGAGCAGTACTTC. Translating it yields CASSVAGGAGAAPYEQYF.

The rearrangement uses TRBV6-1 and TRBJ2-1, with 7 positions matching TRBD2. V dropped 2 bases and J dropped 2; count of bases not matched to a gene: 6. CDR3 size: 16 residues. Germline V gene sequence: CDR1 MNHNS, CDR2 SASEGT. This CDR3 is CASSELRGTTYNEQFF. CDR3 DNA: TGTGCCAGCAGTGAATTGCGGGGGACGACCTACAATGAGCAGTTCTTC.

The V gene is TRBV6-6, the J gene TRBJ1-2, with 7 bases that match TRBD1. V shed 6 bases, J shed 3 bases, and the junction held 4 bases outside the gene matches. Germline CDR1 reads MNHNY; CDR2 reads SVGAGI (reference sequence). CDR3 length: 13 residues. In DNA form, the CDR3 reads TGTGCCAGCAGACCCGACAGGGACTATGGCTACACCTTC. The encoded protein is CASRPDRDYGYTF.

V gene TRBV7-2 combines with J gene TRBJ2-7; 7 nucleotides line up with TRBD1. V lost 3 bases and J lost 0; bases outside the gene matches: 5. Looked up from germline, CDR1 is SGHTA and CDR2 is FQGNSA. This CDR3 is 15 amino acids long. This chain's CDR3 is CASSFDREISYEQYF. Written as DNA, the CDR3 is TGTGCCAGCAGCTTTGACAGGGAAATCTCCTACGAGCAGTACTTC. The full variable domain, rest sourced from reference TRBV7-2 and TRBJ2-7, is GAGVSQSPSNKVTEKGKDVELRCDPISGHTALYWYRQSLGQGLEFLIYFQGNSAPDKSGLPSDRFSAERTGGSVSTLTIQRTQQEDSAVYLCASSFDREISYEQYFGPGTRLTVT.

The V call is TRBV7-2, the J call TRBJ2-5; the match to TRBD1 covers 7 bases. The J call may not be correct, given that the DNA end is closer to TRBJ2-7. The CDR3 length is 15 residues. Germline assignment: CDR1 SGHTA and CDR2 FQGNSA. Here the CDR3 reads CASSHVGQLIYEQYF. In nucleotides, the CDR3 is TGTGCCAGCAGCCATGTGGGACAGCTAATTTACGAGCAGTACTTC.

This clone was counted a few times. J is TRBJ2-1 and V is TRBV5-1; D is possibly TRBD2 (5 bases). With 2 bases removed from V and 4 bases from J, the gap between germline ends came to 7 bases. The length of the CDR3 is 13 residues. Germline V CDR1 and CDR2: SGHRS, YFSETQ. CDR3 protein: CASSLDYYNEQFF. The DNA for the CDR3 is TGCGCCAGCAGCTTAGACTATTACAATGAGCAGTTCTTC.

The sample holds one count of this clone. V is TRBV20-1 and J is TRBJ2-7; D uncertain. The ends were cut back, 8 bases at V and 1 base at J, with 9 bases in the middle. CDR3 size: 11 residues. Germline lookup yields CDR1 DFQATT and CDR2 SNEGSKA (reference sequence). The CDR3 nucleotides are TGCAGTACCTCCCGGTCCTACGAGCAGTACTTC. Translating it yields CSTSRSYEQYF.

V usage is TRBV11-2 and J usage is TRBJ2-5; 7 bases are shared with TRBD1. CDR1 and CDR2 (germline): SGHAT, FQNNGV. The ends lost 5 bases at V and 5 bases at J; junction bases unmatched: 5. CDR3 size: 13 residues. DNA for the CDR3: TGTGCCAGCAGCCGGGGACAGCAGGAGACCCAGTACTTC. Protein sequence: CASSRGQQETQYF.

The J gene is TRBJ2-5, the V gene TRBV10-2; 8 bases agree with TRBD2. The CDR3 has 16 amino acids. J lost 5 bases, V lost 3 bases, and 11 bases had no gene match. CDR1 WSHSY and CDR2 SAAADI come from the germline V gene. CDR3 region: CASSEGRGGMLETQYF. In DNA form, the CDR3 reads TGCGCCAGCAGTGAAGGACGGGGGGGCATGTTGGAGACCCAGTACTTC.

The chain is built from TRBV27 and TRBJ2-4; D gene ambiguous. The CDR3 has 11 residues. Germline assignment: CDR1 MNHEY and CDR2 SMNVEV (reference sequence). V gave up 10 bases and J gave up 3 bases, with 7 bases separating them. The CDR3 DNA follows: TGTGCCATAGAGAGCAAAAACATTCAGTACTTC. As protein: CAIESKNIQYF.

The CDR3 nucleotides are TGTGCCAGCAGGGAGTCCTTGAACACTGAAGCTTTCTTT. As protein: CASRESLNTEAFF. This chain joins TRBV28 and TRBJ1-1; no reliable D call. V dropped 6 bases and J dropped 0 bases, with 8 bases sitting between them. CDR1 is MDHEN, CDR2 SYDVKM, per germline. The CDR3 totals 13 residues.

The chain uses TRBV28 and TRBJ1-5; maybe TRBD1 (6 bases). Germline CDR1 is MDHEN and CDR2 is SYDVKM. The CDR3 covers 12 residues. The V end lost 6 bases, the J end lost 7 bases, and 10 bases lay between the germline ends. The CDR3 DNA follows: TGTGCCAGCAGCACAGGGACCCAGCCCCAGCATTTT. Amino acid sequence: CASSTGTQPQHF.

This chain connects TRBV9 to TRBJ1-1; 10 bases fit TRBD1. This CDR3 has 15 amino acids. Germline-derived CDR1 and CDR2 are SGDLS and YYNGEE. J was trimmed by 5 bases and V by 0 bases; bases with no gene match: 4. The CDR3 region has the DNA TGTGCCAGCAGCGTAGTCGGGACAGGGGTGACTGAAGCTTTCTTT. This codes for CASSVVGTGVTEAFF.

This chain uses TRBV19 with TRBJ2-7; TRBD1 agrees at 7 bases. The CDR3 totals 12 residues. CDR1 LNHDA and CDR2 SQIVND come from the germline V gene (reference sequence). With V trimmed by 9 bases and J by 0 bases, 2 bases remained unmatched. The DNA of the CDR3 is TGTGCCAGGGGACAGAGCTCCTACGAGCAGTACTTC. Protein sequence: CARGQSSYEQYF.

The V call is TRBV29-1, the J call TRBJ1-1; no clear D gene. Per the germline V gene, CDR1 is SQVTM and CDR2 is ANQGSEA. V shed 1 base and J shed 0 bases, with 6 bases lying between them. The CDR3 loop spans 13 amino acids. CDR3 DNA sequence: TGCAGCGTTGAAGCCGAGATGAACACTGAAGCTTTCTTT. This sequence encodes CSVEAEMNTEAFF.

The genes are TRBV7-9 and TRBJ2-5; 8 bases are shared with TRBD1. Germline V gene lookup returns CDR1 SEHNR and CDR2 FQNEAQ (reference sequence). The ends lost 1 base at V and 1 base at J; junction bases unmatched: 2. The CDR3 sequence is 15 residues long. CDR3 sequence (DNA): TGTGCCAGCAGCTTAGGGGACAGGCCCCAAGAGACCCAGTACTTC. Translating it yields CASSLGDRPQETQYF. Full variable domain (outside the CDR3, taken from reference TRBV7-9 and TRBJ2-5): DTGVSQNPRHKITKRGQNVTFRCDPISEHNRLYWYRQTLGQGPEFLTYFQNEAQLEKSRLLSDRFSAERPKGSFSTLEIQRTEQGDSAMYLCASSLGDRPQETQYFGPGTRLLVL.